The sequence of this TCR beta chain was determined in a study of T cells in Graves' hyperthyroidism and ophthalmopathy. RNA transcripts provided the source from which TCR beta CDR3 regions were amplified. The HTBI primer set drove a first-round RT-PCR of the TCR CDR3. Each CDR3 protein is one row after TCRdb ran MiXCR on the multiplex PCR reads. The data show approximately 590,000 distinct CDR3 sequences, with 15% to 19% seen just once and approximately 7.4% held by the top ten. Hyperthyroidism, newly diagnosed and lasting under 2 months, affected patients aged 18 to 65. This clonotype occurred a few times. The CDR3 spans 18 residues. CDR1 is DFQATT, CDR2 SNEGSKA, per germline (reference sequence). V was clipped by 1 base and J by 1 base; unmatched bases: 7.

Specimen: blood. V usage is TRBV20-1 and J usage is TRBJ2-1; 13 positions match TRBD2. The sequence was collected from a woman between 25 and 40 years old with Graves' hyperthyroidism. Here the CDR3 DNA reads TGCAGTGCTAGAGTGGGACTAGCGGGACCTATATCCTACAATGAGCAGTTCTTC. It yields the protein CSARVGLAGPISYNEQFF.